A selection of T cell receptor beta chains follows, all from one sample in a study of cytomegalovirus exposure and HLA in healthy donors. Method: immunoSEQ multiplex PCR; TCRdb's copy keeps in-frame clones and lacks some. The sample consists of about 200,000 clones, about 75% of them appearing once. Material for sequencing was PBMCs. These receptor sequences come from a male donor in good health and CMV-seronegative. Each CDR3 is given with its conserved first and last residue. The D gene is left open where the match is weak. Size values are once, few and many counts, or a class for expanded clones, and some rows have none.

v_gene: TRBV7-9
len: 19
abundance: NA
d_gene: TRBD1
j_gene: TRBJ2-7
CDR3nt: TGTGCCAGCAGTTCCAGCCCCGGGACAGGGAGATACACGGGCTACGAGCAGTACTTC
CDR3aa: CASSSSPGTGRYTGYEQYF

v_gene: TRBV7-2
len: 16
abundance: once
d_gene: TRBD2
j_gene: TRBJ2-1
CDR3nt: TGTGCCAGCAGCGGTAGCGGGGCGAGCTCCTACAATGAGCAGTTCTTC
CDR3aa: CASSGSGASSYNEQFF

v_gene: TRBV10-3
len: 16
abundance: NA
d_gene: TRBD1
j_gene: TRBJ2-2
CDR3nt: TGTGCCATCAGTGAGTGGGGGACAGGGAACACCGGGGAGCTGTTTTTT
CDR3aa: CAISEWGTGNTGELFF

v_gene: TRBV6-6
len: 13
abundance: NA
d_gene: NA
j_gene: TRBJ2-5
CDR3nt: TGTGCCAGCAGTTACTCTCGAGGAGAGACCCAGTACTTC
CDR3aa: CASSYSRGETQYF

v_gene: TRBV9
len: 15
abundance: NA
d_gene: TRBD1
j_gene: TRBJ2-2
CDR3nt: TGTGCCAGCAGCGTCACAGGGGGCAGCACCGGGGAGCTGTTTTTT
CDR3aa: CASSVTGGSTGELFF

v_gene: TRBV7-2
len: 14
abundance: once
d_gene: NA
j_gene: TRBJ1-2
CDR3nt: TGTGCCAGCAGCTTCCTTCTCTCTACGGGTGGCTACACCTTC
CDR3aa: CASSFLLSTGGYTF

v_gene: TRBV28
len: 15
abundance: NA
d_gene: TRBD2
j_gene: TRBJ2-7
CDR3nt: TGTGCCAGCAGTCTGTCTAGCGGGATGGGCAATCAGGTGTACTTC
CDR3aa: CASSLSSGMGNQVYF

v_gene: TRBV5-1
len: 14
abundance: NA
d_gene: TRBD1
j_gene: TRBJ1-2
CDR3nt: TGCGCCAGCAGCTTCAATGCAGGGGGTGACGGCTACACCTTC
CDR3aa: CASSFNAGGDGYTF

v_gene: TRBV7-6
len: 16
abundance: once
d_gene: NA
j_gene: TRBJ1-1
CDR3nt: TGTGCCAGCAGCCTCCCCAAACATGGCGGGAACACTGAAGCTTTCTTT
CDR3aa: CASSLPKHGGNTEAFF

v_gene: TRBV7-6
len: 13
abundance: NA
d_gene: TRBD1
j_gene: TRBJ2-1
CDR3nt: TGTGCCAGCAGCAGACAGGGCGGCAATGAGCAGTTCTTC
CDR3aa: CASSRQGGNEQFF

v_gene: TRBV5-6
len: 15
abundance: NA
d_gene: TRBD2
j_gene: TRBJ2-7
CDR3nt: TGTGCCAGCAGCTTGGGTTTAGGGACTACCTACGAGCAGTACTTC
CDR3aa: CASSLGLGTTYEQYF

v_gene: TRBV6-1
len: 14
abundance: few
d_gene: NA
j_gene: TRBJ1-2
CDR3nt: TGTGCCAGCAGTCCTCGGGAGAGGAGGGATGGCTACACCTTC
CDR3aa: CASSPRERRDGYTF

v_gene: TRBV5-1
len: 15
abundance: NA
d_gene: TRBD1
j_gene: TRBJ1-3
CDR3nt: TGCGCCAGCAGCTTGGAGACAGGGAAAGGAAACACCATATATTTT
CDR3aa: CASSLETGKGNTIYF

v_gene: TRBV4-1
len: 16
abundance: once
d_gene: TRBD1
j_gene: TRBJ1-3
CDR3nt: TGCGCCAGCAGCCAGCAACAGGGACAGGTTGGAAACACCATATATTTT
CDR3aa: CASSQQQGQVGNTIYF

v_gene: TRBV7-2
len: 16
abundance: NA
d_gene: TRBD1
j_gene: TRBJ2-3
CDR3nt: TGTGCCAGCAGCTTAGGACAGGGGGCGAGCACAGATACGCAGTATTTT
CDR3aa: CASSLGQGASTDTQYF

v_gene: TRBV6-5
len: 13
abundance: NA
d_gene: NA
j_gene: TRBJ2-5
CDR3nt: TGTGCCAGCAGCACGACAGGAGCCCCTACCCAGTACTTC
CDR3aa: CASSTTGAPTQYF

v_gene: TRBV1
len: 17
abundance: NA
d_gene: NA
j_gene: TRBJ2-2
CDR3nt: TGCACCAGCAGCCAACAGGCGACTAGCTGTGCCACCGGGGAGCTGTTTTTT
CDR3aa: CTSSQQATSCATGELFF

v_gene: TRBV28
len: 14
abundance: NA
d_gene: NA
j_gene: TRBJ2-1
CDR3nt: TGTGCCAGCAGGGACTTAATGGGGTACAATGAGCAGTTCTTC
CDR3aa: CASRDLMGYNEQFF

v_gene: TRBV11-2
len: 15
abundance: NA
d_gene: TRBD1
j_gene: TRBJ1-5
CDR3nt: TGTGCCAGCAGCTTAGGGACAGGGGAATGGCAGCCCCAGCATTTT
CDR3aa: CASSLGTGEWQPQHF

v_gene: TRBV7-9
len: 13
abundance: NA
d_gene: TRBD1
j_gene: TRBJ1-1
CDR3nt: TGTGCCATCGACAGGGGGGCAAACACTGAAGCTTTCTTT
CDR3aa: CAIDRGANTEAFF

v_gene: TRBV6-5
len: 12
abundance: NA
d_gene: NA
j_gene: TRBJ2-1
CDR3nt: TGTGCCAGCTCGGAGGGAAACAATGAGCAGTTCTTC
CDR3aa: CASSEGNNEQFF

v_gene: TRBV4-2
len: 15
abundance: NA
d_gene: NA
j_gene: TRBJ1-6
CDR3nt: TGTGCCAGCAGCCAAGATCGGGGGAAGAATTCACCCCTCCACTTT
CDR3aa: CASSQDRGKNSPLHF

v_gene: TRBV29-1
len: 12
abundance: NA
d_gene: NA
j_gene: TRBJ2-7
CDR3nt: TGCAGCGTTGGACACTCCGAATACGAGCAGTACTTC
CDR3aa: CSVGHSEYEQYF

v_gene: TRBV30
len: 14
abundance: NA
d_gene: NA
j_gene: TRBJ2-7
CDR3nt: TGTGCCTGGAGCCCGGACAGATTGAACTACGAGCAGTACTTC
CDR3aa: CAWSPDRLNYEQYF

v_gene: TRBV19
len: 15
abundance: NA
d_gene: TRBD1
j_gene: TRBJ1-5
CDR3nt: TGTGCCAGCCCAGTACCCGGGACAGGGAGACAGCCCCAGCATTTT
CDR3aa: CASPVPGTGRQPQHF

v_gene: TRBV19
len: 15
abundance: NA
d_gene: NA
j_gene: TRBJ1-5
CDR3nt: TGTGCCAGTAGTATAGGACAGGTAATAAATCAGCCCCAGCATTTT
CDR3aa: CASSIGQVINQPQHF

v_gene: TRBV4-1
len: 16
abundance: NA
d_gene: TRBD2
j_gene: TRBJ2-7
CDR3nt: TGCGCCAGCAGCCAAGGGGGGACTAGCGGGAGTTTCGAGCAGTACTTC
CDR3aa: CASSQGGTSGSFEQYF

v_gene: TRBV5-1
len: 16
abundance: NA
d_gene: TRBD2
j_gene: TRBJ2-2
CDR3nt: TGCGCCAGCAGCCCTAGTTCGGGGGGTGACACCGGGGAGCTGTTTTTT
CDR3aa: CASSPSSGGDTGELFF

v_gene: TRBV6-5
len: 14
abundance: once
d_gene: TRBD1
j_gene: TRBJ1-2
CDR3nt: TGTGCCAGCAGTCCCGGGACAGGGTTGGATGGCTACACCTTC
CDR3aa: CASSPGTGLDGYTF

v_gene: TRBV28
len: 13
abundance: NA
d_gene: NA
j_gene: TRBJ1-2
CDR3nt: TGTGCCAGCAGCCCGGGGGGAAGGGGAGGCTACACCTTC
CDR3aa: CASSPGGRGGYTF

v_gene: TRBV29-1
len: 14
abundance: NA
d_gene: NA
j_gene: TRBJ1-1
CDR3nt: TGCAGCGTTGAGAGAAGACACCAGAACACTGAAGCTTTCTTT
CDR3aa: CSVERRHQNTEAFF

v_gene: TRBV2
len: 13
abundance: NA
d_gene: NA
j_gene: TRBJ1-2
CDR3nt: TGTGCCAGCAGCCAGGGCCCTTACTATGGCTACACCTTC
CDR3aa: CASSQGPYYGYTF

v_gene: TRBV6-6
len: 13
abundance: NA
d_gene: NA
j_gene: TRBJ1-5
CDR3nt: TGTGCCAGCGAGACAGGAAGCAATCAGCCCCAGCATTTT
CDR3aa: CASETGSNQPQHF

v_gene: TRBV5-1
len: 15
abundance: NA
d_gene: TRBD2
j_gene: TRBJ2-7
CDR3nt: TGCGCCAGCAGCCGAATGGCGGGAGGGCTCAACGAGCAGTACTTC
CDR3aa: CASSRMAGGLNEQYF

v_gene: TRBV6-5
len: 14
abundance: NA
d_gene: TRBD2
j_gene: TRBJ2-7
CDR3nt: TGTGCCAGCAATCCCAAGGGACTAGCTTACGAGCAGTACTTC
CDR3aa: CASNPKGLAYEQYF

v_gene: TRBV4-1
len: 15
abundance: NA
d_gene: NA
j_gene: TRBJ2-2
CDR3nt: TGCGCCAGCAGCTTGGGGCAGGTTGACACCGGGGAGCTGTTTTTT
CDR3aa: CASSLGQVDTGELFF

v_gene: TRBV25-1
len: 10
abundance: once
d_gene: NA
j_gene: TRBJ2-1
CDR3nt: TGTGCCAGCAGTGACGGTGAGCAGTTCTTC
CDR3aa: CASSDGEQFF

v_gene: TRBV5-1
len: 16
abundance: once
d_gene: TRBD1
j_gene: TRBJ1-1
CDR3nt: TGCGCCAGCAGCTTTGACAGGGGGCAAATCAGCACTGAAGCTTTCTTT
CDR3aa: CASSFDRGQISTEAFF

v_gene: TRBV6-1
len: 14
abundance: NA
d_gene: TRBD1
j_gene: TRBJ1-1
CDR3nt: TGTGCCAGCAGGTTGACAGGGGGCAACACTGAAGCTTTCTTT
CDR3aa: CASRLTGGNTEAFF

v_gene: TRBV5-1
len: 15
abundance: NA
d_gene: TRBD1
j_gene: TRBJ1-5
CDR3nt: TGCGCCAGCAGCCTCGGGACAGGGGAAAGGCAGCCCCAGCATTTT
CDR3aa: CASSLGTGERQPQHF

v_gene: TRBV18
len: 14
abundance: few
d_gene: NA
j_gene: TRBJ2-3
CDR3nt: TGTGCCAGCTCACCTACCCTAACCACAGATACGCAGTATTTT
CDR3aa: CASSPTLTTDTQYF

v_gene: TRBV28
len: 16
abundance: NA
d_gene: TRBD1
j_gene: TRBJ2-7
CDR3nt: TGTGCCAGCAGTTCCCATTTAGGGGGCACATTATACGAGCAGTACTTC
CDR3aa: CASSSHLGGTLYEQYF

v_gene: TRBV30
len: 12
abundance: NA
d_gene: NA
j_gene: TRBJ2-2
CDR3nt: TGTGCCTGGAGCCCGGGGGCCGGGGAGCTGTTTTTT
CDR3aa: CAWSPGAGELFF

v_gene: TRBV6-5
len: 15
abundance: NA
d_gene: NA
j_gene: TRBJ1-2
CDR3nt: TGTGCCAGCAGTTACTCTCCACAGGGTTCAGGAGGCTACACCTTC
CDR3aa: CASSYSPQGSGGYTF

v_gene: TRBV5-1
len: 18
abundance: NA
d_gene: TRBD2
j_gene: TRBJ2-5
CDR3nt: TGCGCCAGCAGCTTGGCCGCGACTAGCGGGGGGGCTGTGGAGACCCAGTACTTC
CDR3aa: CASSLAATSGGAVETQYF

v_gene: TRBV2
len: 14
abundance: NA
d_gene: TRBD1
j_gene: TRBJ2-7
CDR3nt: TGTGCCAACCTCAGGACAGGGAGCTCCTACGAGCAGTACTTC
CDR3aa: CANLRTGSSYEQYF

v_gene: TRBV28
len: 13
abundance: once
d_gene: NA
j_gene: TRBJ1-2
CDR3nt: TGTGCCAGCAGTTCCCGGACAGTCTATGGCTACACCTTC
CDR3aa: CASSSRTVYGYTF